The 32 T cell receptor beta chains below come from one sample, sequenced in a study of persistence of HIV-infected CD4 T cells. The immunoSEQ assay was version 4, run in survey mode. The data were produced by immunoSEQ multiplex PCR, yet TCRdb's version contains in-frame clones alone and is incomplete. The table lists some 45,000 clones, about 87% of them singletons, with more than 0.4% in the top ten. No antigen has been assigned to these receptors. Nonspecific anti-CD3/anti-CD28 bead stimulation represents the broad CD4+ T cell repertoire. Sorting of responding CD4+ T cells relied on upregulated CD40 ligand together with CD69. The sample in question was CD4+ T cells sorted from PBMCs after approximately 19-hour stimulation, obtained from a patient who received antiretroviral therapy. These receptors all come from an adult woman with HIV who was CMV-seropositive.

V is TRBV2 and J is TRBJ2-7; possible D gene TRBD1, 5 bases. This CDR3 spans 18 amino acids. In germline, CDR1 is SNHLY, CDR2 FYNNEI. The V and J ends lost 7 bases and 0 bases respectively, with 25 bases between them. The CDR3 DNA follows: TGTGCCAGCACCTGGGGTCGACAGCGAATCAGCAACTCCTACGAGCAGTACTTC. This sequence encodes CASTWGRQRISNSYEQYF.

This clone appeared once. The chain recombines TRBV6-4 with TRBJ1-1, with 12 bases lining up with TRBD1. V gave up 6 bases and J gave up 1 base; unmatched junction bases: 3. CDR1 is MRHNA and CDR2 is SNTAGT in the germline V gene. CDR3 length equals 15 residues. The CDR3 reads CASSRDRGPNTEAFF. Written as DNA, the CDR3 is TGTGCCAGCAGCCGGGACAGGGGGCCGAACACTGAAGCTTTCTTT.

The chain has TRBV6-1 and TRBJ1-1; D unresolved. The ends were cut back, 2 bases at V and 5 bases at J, with 9 bases in the middle. CDR3 length: 13 amino acids. Germline V gene lookup returns CDR1 MNHNS and CDR2 SASEGT. This CDR3 is CASSEPGWTEAFF. In nucleotides, the CDR3 is TGTGCCAGCAGTGAACCGGGTTGGACTGAAGCTTTCTTT.

As DNA, the CDR3 is TGTGCCAGCAGCCAGAATCCCGTGGGCTCCTCCTACGCAGATACGCAGTATTTT. As protein: CASSQNPVGSSYADTQYF. The genes are TRBV7-8 and TRBJ2-3; D gene unclear. V was pared by 5 bases and J by 4 bases, with 25 bases between. Germline CDR1 and CDR2: SGHVS and FQNEAQ. The CDR3 covers 18 residues.

DNA of the CDR3: TGTGCCAGTGGGGACGTGGAGAGCTCCTATAATTCACCCCTCCACTTT. Translated, it gives CASGDVESSYNSPLHF. The chain employs TRBV19 and TRBJ1-6; a weak D match, TRBD1 (5 bases). From germline, CDR1 is LNHDA and CDR2 SQIVND (reference sequence). Trimming pared 8 bases from V and 0 bases from J, leaving 14 bases between. The CDR3 runs to 16 residues. Variable domain in full (rest from reference TRBV19 and TRBJ1-6): DGGITQSPKYLFRKEGQNVTLSCEQNLNHDAMYWYRQDPGQGLRLIYYSQIVNDFQKGDIAEGYSVSREKKESFPLTVTSAQKNPTAFYLCASGDVESSYNSPLHFGNGTRLTVT.

There are a few counts of this clone. The rearrangement joins TRBV7-8 to TRBJ1-2, with 7 positions matching TRBD1. Per the germline V gene, CDR1 is SGHVS and CDR2 is FQNEAQ. The CDR3 spans 16 residues. V dropped 1 base and J dropped 6; count of bases not matched to a gene: 11. The CDR3 nucleotides read TGTGCCAGCAGCTTAGTGGCTTGGCAGGGGGTTAATGGCTACACCTTC. Its translation is CASSLVAWQGVNGYTF.

DNA for the CDR3: TGTGCCAGCAGTCTGACAGGGTCGGGAGAAAAACTGTTTTTT. It specifies CASSLTGSGEKLFF. This chain uses TRBV5-6 with TRBJ1-4, with TRBD1 matching over 7 bases. V trimming: 5 bases; J trimming: 8 bases; junction bases outside the gene matches: 9. The CDR3 is 14 residues long. CDR1 and CDR2 (germline): SGHDT, YYEEEE.

The chain is built from TRBV27 and TRBJ2-1; 11 nucleotides agree with TRBD2. There are 24 residues in the CDR3. Germline loops: CDR1 MNHEY, CDR2 SMNVEV (reference sequence). The ends lost 1 base at V and 0 bases at J; junction bases unmatched: 23. The CDR3 spells CASSLFRDSTSGGLGRSSYNEQFF. The CDR3 DNA follows: TGTGCCAGCAGTTTATTTAGGGACAGCACTAGCGGGGGCCTCGGACGTAGCTCCTACAATGAGCAGTTCTTC.

This rearrangement joins TRBV18 to TRBJ1-2, with TRBD1 as a possible D gene (5 bases). Trimming shortened V by 3 bases and J by 4 bases, and 12 bases separated the two germline ends. The CDR3 has 14 residues. Germline V gives CDR1 KGHSH, CDR2 LQKENI. The DNA of the CDR3 is TGTGCCAGCTCACCCCCAGGGATTTCCTATGGCTACACCTTC. Its translation: CASSPPGISYGYTF.

CDR3 sequence reads: CASSGYIGSGNTIYF. CDR3 nucleotide sequence: TGTGCCAGCAGCGGTTACATAGGCTCTGGAAACACCATATATTTT. This rearrangement joins TRBV9 to TRBJ1-3, with D hard to call. The CDR3 runs to 15 residues. Trimming removed 3 bases from V and 0 bases from J, with 10 bases in between. Germline CDR1 and CDR2: SGDLS and YYNGEE.

The chain recombines TRBV7-8 with TRBJ1-2; D is unclear. V lost 0 bases and J lost 8, with 19 bases in between. This CDR3 is 16 amino acids long. Germline-derived CDR1 and CDR2 are SGHVS and FQNEAQ. CDR3 sequence: CASSLAPPGAGNGYTF. As DNA, the CDR3 is TGTGCCAGCAGCTTAGCACCCCCGGGCGCTGGTAACGGCTACACCTTC.

The chain recombines TRBV24-1 with TRBJ2-5; 10 bases map to TRBD1. Germline lookup yields CDR1 KGHDR and CDR2 SFDVKD. This CDR3 has 19 amino acids. J lost 5 bases, V lost 4 bases, and 18 bases had no gene match. CDR3 region: CATSDPYYLWTGGTETQYF. The CDR3 DNA reads as TGTGCCACCAGTGACCCGTACTACCTATGGACAGGGGGGACGGAGACCCAGTACTTC.

This clone was found once. The chain couples TRBV3-1 (or the pseudogene TRBV3-2) to TRBJ2-5; D not resolved. The V end lost 5 bases, the J end lost 5 bases, and 9 bases lay between the germline ends. Germline CDR1 and CDR2: LGHDT and YNNKEL (reference sequence). This CDR3 spans 12 amino acids. CDR3 nucleotides: TGTGCCAGCAGCTCTTCTCCGGAGACCCAGTACTTC. This sequence encodes CASSSSPETQYF.

The chain recombines TRBV5-6 with TRBJ1-3, with 8 bases aligning to TRBD1. The germline V gene encodes CDR1 SGHDT and CDR2 YYEEEE. This CDR3 comprises 15 residues. J gave up 0 bases and V 4 bases, and 3 bases lay outside the gene matches. The CDR3 bases are TGTGCCAGCAGCCAGGGGACAGGCTCTGGAAACACCATATATTTT. Protein sequence: CASSQGTGSGNTIYF.

J is TRBJ1-6 and V is TRBV2; tentative D call: TRBD1 (6 bases). Germline values: CDR1 SNHLY, CDR2 FYNNEI. Trimming stripped 5 bases from V and 7 bases from J, with 15 bases between. The CDR3 extends over 15 amino acids. CDR3 sequence reads: CASSSTDSRNSPLHF. The CDR3, as DNA: TGTGCCAGCAGTAGTACGGACAGCCGGAATTCACCCCTCCACTTT. Based on the CDR3 plus reference TRBV2 and TRBJ1-6, the full variable domain is EPEVTQTPSHQVTQMGQEVILRCVPISNHLYFYWYRQILGQKVEFLVSFYNNEISEKSEIFDDQFSVERPDGSNFTLKIRSTKLEDSAMYFCASSSTDSRNSPLHFGNGTRLTVT.

This chain connects TRBV7-8 to TRBJ1-5; D ambiguous. The CDR3 length is 15 residues. V lost 3 bases and J 5 bases, leaving 14 bases between the germline ends. Germline-derived CDR1 and CDR2 are SGHVS and FQNEAQ. DNA of the CDR3: TGTGCCAGCAGCTTTAGGTCTGGGATCGATCAGCCCCAGCATTTT. Its translation: CASSFRSGIDQPQHF.

This chain connects TRBV7-3 to TRBJ2-3, with D tentatively TRBD1 (6 bases). The CDR3 spans 14 residues. Germline CDR1 reads SGHTA; CDR2 reads FQGTGA. V dropped 5 bases and J dropped 2 bases, with 11 bases sitting between them. In DNA form, the CDR3 reads TGTGCCAGCAGCGTCGGACAGACCACAGATACGCAGTATTTT. Protein product: CASSVGQTTDTQYF. The entire variable domain, with the rest obtained from reference TRBV7-3 and TRBJ2-3, is as follows: GAGVSQTPSNKVTEKGKYVELRCDPISGHTALYWYRQSLGQGPEFLIYFQGTGAADDSGLPNDRFFAVRPEGSVSTLKIQRTERGDSAVYLCASSVGQTTDTQYFGPGTRLTVL.

The table lists this clone with a count of one. The chain is built from TRBV12-5 and TRBJ1-3; D uncertain. The CDR3 extends over 16 amino acids. Germline V CDR1 and CDR2: LGHNT, FRNRAP. Deletions cut 0 bases from V and 4 bases from J, with 13 bases between. The CDR3: CASGLVGSAAGNTIYF. Written as DNA, the CDR3 is TGTGCTAGTGGTTTGGTCGGCAGCGCGGCGGGAAACACCATATATTTT.

V gene TRBV2 combines with J gene TRBJ1-2; D is uncertain. The CDR3 extends over 14 amino acids. Trimming removed 4 bases at V and 1 base at J, with 10 bases between. Germline V CDR1 and CDR2: SNHLY, FYNNEI. CDR3 loop: CASSGGQINYGYTF. In DNA form, the CDR3 reads TGTGCCAGCAGTGGTGGCCAGATTAACTATGGCTACACCTTC.

The rearrangement uses TRBV9 and TRBJ2-3; D may be TRBD1 or TRBD2 (6 bases each). The CDR3 runs to 15 residues. The germline V gene has CDR1 SGDLS and CDR2 YYNGEE. Trimming took off 4 bases at V and 6 bases at J, with 18 bases between the two ends. The CDR3 is CASSPRVGGIDTQYF. CDR3 DNA sequence: TGTGCCAGCAGCCCGCGGGTGGGGGGCATCGATACGCAGTATTTT.

The chain employs TRBV5-1 and TRBJ1-1; D not certain. Between the trimmed V and J ends, which lost 2 bases and 3 bases, there was a span of 8 bases. The V gene's germline CDR1 is SGHRS and CDR2 YFSETQ. The CDR3 sequence is 13 residues long. The CDR3 loop is CASSFLGDTEAFF. The CDR3 nucleotides are TGCGCCAGCAGCTTCCTTGGGGACACTGAAGCTTTCTTT.

The chain recombines TRBV7-2 with TRBJ1-2; no definite D call. CDR1 and CDR2 from the germline V gene are SGHTA and FQGNSA. This CDR3 spans 14 amino acids. Trimming cost V 1 base and J 2 bases, with 8 bases left between them. Written as DNA, the CDR3 is TGTGCCAGCAGCTTAGGCGGCCGAAACTATGGCTACACCTTC. As protein: CASSLGGRNYGYTF.

CDR3 in DNA: TGCGCCAGCAGCACGCCAGGGGGCCGGAGCAATCAGCCCCAGCATTTT. Amino acid sequence: CASSTPGGRSNQPQHF. The rearrangement uses TRBV10-2 and TRBJ1-5; 8 nucleotides agree with TRBD1. The junction had 8 bases not matched to a gene; V was cut back by 6 bases and J by 1 base. Germline assignment: CDR1 WSHSY and CDR2 SAAADI. This CDR3 contains 16 residues.

V usage is TRBV19 and J usage is TRBJ2-1; possible D gene TRBD2, 6 bases. CDR3 length: 20 amino acids. Germline CDR1 is LNHDA and CDR2 is SQIVND (reference sequence). Between the trimmed V and J ends, which lost 8 bases and 0 bases, there was a span of 29 bases. This chain's CDR3 is CASSIGRDSALRSSYNEQFF. CDR3 sequence (DNA): TGTGCCAGTTCGATCGGGAGAGACAGCGCATTAAGGAGCTCCTACAATGAGCAGTTCTTC.

V is TRBV4-2 and J is TRBJ2-1; 7 bases are a match to TRBD2. The CDR3 sequence is 15 residues long. The ends lost 0 bases at V and 5 bases at J; junction bases unmatched: 4. From germline, CDR1 is LGHNA and CDR2 YNFKEQ. CDR3 in amino acids: CASSQDRRGDNEQFF. The CDR3 DNA is TGTGCCAGCAGCCAAGATCGACGGGGGGACAATGAGCAGTTCTTC.

The V call is TRBV7-6, the J call TRBJ1-4; D might be TRBD1 (5 bases). The V gene lost 0 bases and the J gene lost 7 bases, with 18 bases spanning the gap. This CDR3 is 17 amino acids long. CDR1 and CDR2 (germline): SGHVS, FNYEAQ. CDR3 sequence reads: CASSLAGRGGYSEKLFF. DNA of the CDR3: TGTGCCAGCAGCTTAGCTGGGAGGGGCGGATACAGTGAAAAACTGTTTTTT.

The chain is built from TRBV24-1 and TRBJ2-3, with D tentatively TRBD2 (7 bases). From germline, CDR1 is KGHDR and CDR2 SFDVKD. The CDR3 extends over 17 amino acids. Trimming took off 1 base at V and 0 bases at J, with 13 bases between the two ends. CDR3 residues: CATSDLLAGASTDTQYF. The CDR3 DNA reads TGTGCCACCAGTGATTTATTGGCGGGGGCCAGCACAGATACGCAGTATTTT.

The V gene is TRBV6-1, the J gene TRBJ1-2; TRBD1 matches 11 bases. Germline values: CDR1 MNHNS, CDR2 SASEGT. This CDR3 region has 15 residues. Losses at the gene ends were 5 bases for V and 7 bases for J; bases not matched to a gene: 9. DNA for the CDR3: TGTGCCAGCAGTCTCCCTCCGGGACAGGGGGGTGGCTACACCTTC. It specifies CASSLPPGQGGGYTF.

The chain couples TRBV6-1 to TRBJ1-2; the D gene is possibly TRBD1 (5 bases). V lost 2 bases to trimming and J lost 2 bases, with 9 bases between them. The CDR3 is 14 amino acids. Germline lookup yields CDR1 MNHNS and CDR2 SASEGT. In DNA form, the CDR3 reads TGTGCCAGCAGTGAAAGGGACCGAAACTATGGCTACACCTTC. Its protein is CASSERDRNYGYTF.

Concerning this clone itself: This same CDR3 is encoded by further DNA sequences in the sample. This chain links TRBV10-3 with TRBJ1-1; perhaps TRBD1 as D (6 bases). V shed 2 bases and J shed 7 bases, with 20 bases lying between them. This CDR3 contains 16 residues. The germline CDR1 and CDR2 sequences are ENHRY and SYGVKD. The CDR3, as DNA: TGTGCCATCAGTGAGCCTAATTTCGGGGGCGGGGGTGAAGCTTTCTTT. Protein: CAISEPNFGGGGEAFF.

CDR3 nucleotide sequence: TGTGCCAGCAGTAGCTGGGCAGGCTCACCCCTCCACTTT. This gives the protein CASSSWAGSPLHF. The chain is built from TRBV25-1 and TRBJ1-6; D is uncertain. V was shortened by 5 bases and J by 10 bases, with 12 bases between the two germline ends. The CDR3 is made up of 13 amino acids. Germline-derived CDR1 and CDR2 are MGHDK and SYGVNS.

The V call is TRBV15, the J call TRBJ2-7; the D gene is possibly TRBD1 (6 bases). Germline CDR1 LNHNV, CDR2 YYDKDF (reference sequence). Deletions cut 0 bases from V and 0 bases from J, with 12 bases between. The CDR3 contains 16 residues. In DNA, the CDR3 is TGTGCCACCAGCAGAGATCTGGACAGCCCCTCCTACGAGCAGTACTTC. Translating it yields CATSRDLDSPSYEQYF.